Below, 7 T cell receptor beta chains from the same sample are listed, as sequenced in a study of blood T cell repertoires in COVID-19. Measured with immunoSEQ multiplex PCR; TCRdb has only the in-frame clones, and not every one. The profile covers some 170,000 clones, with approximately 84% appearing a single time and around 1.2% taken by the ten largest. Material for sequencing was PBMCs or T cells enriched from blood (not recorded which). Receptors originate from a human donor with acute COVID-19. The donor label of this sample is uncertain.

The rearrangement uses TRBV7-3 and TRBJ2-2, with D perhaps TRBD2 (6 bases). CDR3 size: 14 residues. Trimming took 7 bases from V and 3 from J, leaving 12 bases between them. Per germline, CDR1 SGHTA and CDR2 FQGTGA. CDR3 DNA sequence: TGTGCCAGCACACCGGGACTGTACACCGGGGAGCTGTTTTTT. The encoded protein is CASTPGLYTGELFF.

The CDR3 spells CASSSRQPSYEQYF. In nucleotides, the CDR3 is TGTGCCAGCAGTTCCCGACAGCCCTCCTACGAGCAGTACTTC. The chain couples TRBV6-2 or TRBV6-3 to TRBJ2-7; possible D gene TRBD1, 5 bases. With 4 bases removed from V and 0 bases from J, the gap between germline ends came to 10 bases. The V gene's germline CDR1 is MNHEY and CDR2 SVGEGT. The CDR3 runs 14 residues.

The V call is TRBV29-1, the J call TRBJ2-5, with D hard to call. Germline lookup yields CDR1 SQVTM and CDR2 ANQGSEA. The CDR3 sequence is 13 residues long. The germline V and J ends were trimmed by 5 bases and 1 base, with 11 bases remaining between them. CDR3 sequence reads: CSVFWSSQETQYF. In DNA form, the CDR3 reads TGCAGCGTTTTCTGGAGTAGCCAAGAGACCCAGTACTTC. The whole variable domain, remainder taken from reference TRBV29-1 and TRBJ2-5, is SAVISQKPSRDICQRGTSLTIQCQVDSQVTMMFWYRQQPGQSLTLIATANQGSEATYESGFVIDKFPISRPNLTFSTLTVSNMSPEDSSIYLCSVFWSSQETQYFGPGTRLLVL.

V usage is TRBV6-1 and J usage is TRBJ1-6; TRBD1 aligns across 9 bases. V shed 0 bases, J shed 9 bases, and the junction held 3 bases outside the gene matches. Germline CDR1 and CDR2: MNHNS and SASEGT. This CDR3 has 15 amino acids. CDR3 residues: CASSEAATGGSPLHF. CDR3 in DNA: TGTGCCAGCAGTGAAGCTGCGACAGGGGGTTCACCCCTCCACTTT.

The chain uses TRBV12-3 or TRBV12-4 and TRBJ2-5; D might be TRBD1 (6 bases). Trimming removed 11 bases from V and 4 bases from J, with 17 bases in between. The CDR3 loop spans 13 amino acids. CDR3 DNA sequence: TGTGCCTCGACAGGCCTACCCCTAGAGACCCAGTACTTC. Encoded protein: CASTGLPLETQYF.

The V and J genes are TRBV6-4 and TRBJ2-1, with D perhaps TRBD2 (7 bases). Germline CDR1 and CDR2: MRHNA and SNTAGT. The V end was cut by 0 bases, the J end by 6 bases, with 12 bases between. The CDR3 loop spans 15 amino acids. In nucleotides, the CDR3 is TGTGCCAGCAGTGACTCTGGCGGGGGCCCCAATGAGCAGTTCTTC. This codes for CASSDSGGGPNEQFF.

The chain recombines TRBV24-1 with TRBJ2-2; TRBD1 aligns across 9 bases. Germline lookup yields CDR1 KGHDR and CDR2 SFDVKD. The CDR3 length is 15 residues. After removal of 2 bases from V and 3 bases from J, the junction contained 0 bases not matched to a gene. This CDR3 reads CATSDWTGDTGELFF. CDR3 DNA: TGTGCCACCAGTGATTGGACAGGGGACACCGGGGAGCTGTTTTTT.